This T cell receptor (beta chain) was identified during a study of tumor and adjacent non-tumor tissue in lung cancer. Looking at the study overall: Samples averaged roughly 4.2 million productive TCRbeta reads each.

Trimming shortened V by 6 bases and J by 6 bases, and 21 bases separated the two germline ends. This CDR3 spans 16 amino acids. No cell sorting was done before RNA was extracted from the tissue. The library came from three nested PCR rounds adapted from ARM-PCR protocols. TCRdb reprocessed the multiplex PCR reads via MiXCR and lists one record per CDR3 protein. The sample lists 120,000 or so distinct CDR3 sequences; 66% were seen once. This clonotype was counted ten times or more. The rearrangement joins TRBV12-3 or TRBV12-4 to TRBJ2-1; a weak D match, TRBD1 (5 bases). The clonotype was recovered from a man aged 30 to 39 with non-small cell lung cancer. The material sequenced was lung tumor tissue. CDR3 sequence (DNA): TGTGCCAGCAGACCCAGGACATCACCGACCTCCAATGAGCAGTTCTTC. Encoded protein: CASRPRTSPTSNEQFF.